A selection of T cell receptor beta chains follows, all from one sample in a study of blood T cell repertoires in COVID-19. Using immunoSEQ multiplex PCR, the repertoire was profiled, and TCRdb retains in-frame clones only, with some absent. This table has 100,000 to 120,000 clones, 81% appearing once. The sequenced sample consisted of peripheral blood. The receptors stem from a woman between 65 and 79 years old with acute or convalescent COVID-19. Both conserved end residues are part of each CDR3. A D gene is named only where the DNA matches it firmly. The size entry is marked missing in some rows and otherwise reads once, few, many or a size class.

TRBJ2-1 | TRBV3-1/TRBV3-2 | . | . | CASSHETSRNEQFF | TGTGCCAGCAGCCATGAGACAAGCAGAAATGAGCAGTTCTTC
TRBJ1-6 | TRBV5-1 | . | . | CASSPYLDSGGSPLHF | TGCGCCAGCAGCCCATATCTGGACAGTGGAGGTTCACCCCTCCACTTT
TRBJ1-5 | TRBV4-1 | once | . | CASSQEYQNQPQHF | TGCGCCAGCAGCCAAGAATACCAGAATCAGCCCCAGCATTTT
TRBJ2-3 | TRBV18 | . | TRBD1 | CASSPRDRVITDTQYF | TGTGCCAGCTCACCCAGGGACAGGGTGATAACAGATACGCAGTATTTT
TRBJ2-1 | TRBV5-6 | once | TRBD2 | CASSSGLAGGQFF | TGTGCCAGCAGCTCCGGACTAGCGGGGGGCCAGTTCTTC
TRBJ1-3 | TRBV29-1 | . | . | CSVEVAGAGNTIYF | TGCAGCGTTGAAGTTGCCGGGGCTGGAAACACCATATATTTT
TRBJ2-3 | TRBV29-1 | . | TRBD2 | CSVLELAETDTQYF | TGCAGCGTCCTGGAGCTAGCGGAAACAGATACGCAGTATTTT
TRBJ1-3 | TRBV7-2 | once | . | CASSTLFSSGNTIYF | TGTGCCAGCAGCACCCTGTTCAGCTCTGGAAACACCATATATTTT
TRBJ1-5 | TRBV19 | . | TRBD1 | CASSDRGNQLQHF | TGTGCCAGTAGCGACAGGGGGAACCAGCTCCAGCATTTT
TRBJ2-2 | TRBV6-2/TRBV6-3 | few | . | CASSYSMVGVNTGELFF | TGTGCCAGCAGTTACTCGATGGTAGGGGTGAACACCGGGGAGCTGTTTTTT
TRBJ1-3 | TRBV7-2 | . | TRBD1 | CASSFTAGGHLGNTIYF | TGTGCCAGCAGCTTTACTGCAGGGGGACACCTCGGAAACACCATATATTTT
TRBJ1-1 | TRBV28 | . | . | CASSPEVITEAFF | TGTGCCAGCAGTCCCGAGGTAATCACTGAAGCTTTCTTT
TRBJ2-6 | TRBV27 | . | . | CASSLFVSSSGANVLTF | TGTGCCAGCAGTTTATTTGTCAGTTCGTCTGGGGCCAACGTCCTGACTTTC
TRBJ1-5 | TRBV10-3 | . | TRBD1 | CAISESAGGMHQPQHF | TGTGCCATCAGTGAGTCCGCAGGGGGCATGCATCAGCCCCAGCATTTT
TRBJ1-2 | TRBV5-5 | . | . | CASSSGRRQGYGYTF | TGTGCCAGCAGCTCTGGGCGCCGGCAGGGCTATGGCTACACCTTC
TRBJ1-4 | TRBV6-5 | . | . | CASSRPSFGKLFF | TGTGCCAGCAGTCGTCCCTCATTCGGAAAACTGTTTTTT
TRBJ2-7 | TRBV5-5 | . | . | CASSLAQQQYEQYF | TGTGCCAGCAGCTTGGCCCAACAGCAATACGAGCAGTACTTC
TRBJ2-3 | TRBV5-1 | . | . | CASSLEGQVADTQYF | TGCGCCAGCAGCTTGGAGGGGCAGGTGGCAGATACGCAGTATTTT
TRBJ2-1 | TRBV7-6 | once | TRBD2 | CASSSRTSGGPWNEQFF | TGTGCCAGCAGCTCCAGGACTAGCGGGGGGCCTTGGAATGAGCAGTTCTTC
TRBJ2-7 | TRBV21-1 | . | . | CASSKGKTGTYEQYF | TGTGCCAGCAGCAAAGGAAAGACAGGGACGTACGAGCAGTACTTC
TRBJ1-2 | TRBV3-1/TRBV3-2 | . | . | CASSLGSGGLLNYGYTF | TGTGCCAGCAGCCTCGGATCGGGAGGTCTCCTTAACTATGGCTACACCTTC
TRBJ1-2 | TRBV18 | . | TRBD1 | CASSQDRLANYGYTF | TGTGCCAGCTCACAGGACAGGTTAGCTAACTATGGCTACACCTTC
TRBJ2-3 | TRBV9 | . | . | CASSVVGVADTQYF | TGTGCCAGCAGCGTAGTCGGGGTCGCAGATACGCAGTATTTT
TRBJ1-2 | TRBV6-6 | . | TRBD1 | CASSYGTGSGYTF | TGTGCCAGCAGTTACGGGACAGGGTCTGGCTACACCTTC
TRBJ1-6 | TRBV4-1 | . | TRBD1 | CASSPWTGVRDSPLHF | TGCGCCAGCAGCCCATGGACAGGGGTTCGCGATTCACCCCTCCACTTT
TRBJ2-1 | TRBV30 | . | TRBD2 | CAWKGPSGNEQFF | TGTGCCTGGAAGGGACCTAGCGGGAATGAGCAGTTCTTC
TRBJ1-5 | TRBV6-2/TRBV6-3 | . | . | CASSYTQRQPQHF | TGTGCCAGCAGTTACACCCAACGGCAGCCCCAGCATTTT
TRBJ2-2 | TRBV5-1 | . | TRBD2 | CASSLATSGSFTGELFF | TGCGCCAGCAGCTTGGCAACTAGCGGGAGTTTTACCGGGGAGCTGTTTTTT
TRBJ2-3 | TRBV9 | . | . | CASSVGGPHDTQYF | TGTGCCAGCAGCGTAGGTGGGCCACACGATACGCAGTATTTT
TRBJ2-5 | TRBV7-2 | . | TRBD2 | CASSPLRGEGETQYF | TGTGCCAGCAGCCCACTCCGAGGGGAGGGAGAGACCCAGTACTTC
TRBJ1-3 | TRBV11-2 | . | . | CASSPPSNTIYF | TGTGCCAGCAGCCCCCCCTCGAACACCATATATTTT
TRBJ2-3 | TRBV30 | few | . | CAWILSGNTDTQYF | TGTGCCTGGATCCTTAGCGGAAACACAGATACGCAGTATTTT
TRBJ1-2 | TRBV6-5 | . | . | CASSYSRGGGYTF | TGTGCCAGCAGTTACTCGAGGGGGGGCGGCTACACCTTC
TRBJ2-3 | TRBV19 | . | . | CASSIEASTTDTQYF | TGTGCCAGTAGTATAGAAGCTAGCACCACAGATACGCAGTATTTT
TRBJ1-4 | TRBV28 | . | . | CASSPDIRPTNEKLFF | TGTGCCAGCAGTCCCGACATTCGACCAACTAATGAAAAACTGTTTTTT
TRBJ1-2 | TRBV19 | . | . | CASSIDGRVTDGYTF | TGTGCCAGTAGTATAGACGGCAGGGTAACGGATGGCTACACCTTC
TRBJ2-2 | TRBV7-3 | . | . | CASNDSPGYTGELFF | TGTGCCAGCAACGATTCGCCAGGGTACACCGGGGAGCTGTTTTTT
TRBJ2-3 | TRBV24-1 | . | . | CATSDSEYLRPEVTQYF | TGTGCCACCAGTGATTCCGAATACTTGCGCCCAGAGGTTACGCAGTATTTT
TRBJ1-2 | TRBV6-5 | . | TRBD1 | CASSKGQGLDYGYTF | TGTGCCAGCAGTAAGGGACAGGGATTGGACTATGGCTACACCTTC
TRBJ2-6 | TRBV18 | . | TRBD1 | CASSPQGVRPGANVLTF | TGTGCCAGCTCACCTCAGGGGGTGCGGCCTGGGGCCAACGTCCTGACTTTC
TRBJ1-6 | TRBV28 | once | . | CASSYNPPATLHF | TGTGCCAGCAGTTACAACCCCCCCGCCACCCTCCACTTT
TRBJ2-3 | TRBV5-4 | . | TRBD1 | CASSTLIDRVTDTQYF | TGTGCCAGCAGCACTCTGATTGACAGGGTGACAGATACGCAGTATTTT
TRBJ1-2 | TRBV4-3 | . | . | CASSQVGGLYGYTF | TGCGCCAGCAGCCAAGTCGGCGGGCTCTATGGCTACACCTTC
TRBJ1-2 | TRBV9 | . | TRBD1 | CASSQTLGQGPYGYTF | TGTGCCAGCAGCCAAACCCTGGGACAGGGACCCTATGGCTACACCTTC
TRBJ2-1 | TRBV6-6 | . | . | CASSYSRTGRVNEQFF | TGTGCCAGCAGTTACTCCCGGACAGGGAGGGTCAATGAGCAGTTCTTC
TRBJ2-2 | TRBV4-1 | . | TRBD2 | CASSQPRGGGSGELFF | TGCGCCAGCAGCCAACCCCGGGGGGGCGGGAGCGGGGAGCTGTTTTTT
TRBJ1-6 | TRBV14 | . | . | CASSQDWTVDNSPLHF | TGTGCCAGCAGCCAAGATTGGACAGTAGACAATTCACCCCTCCACTTT
TRBJ2-5 | TRBV20-1 | . | TRBD2 | CSASLTSGLQETQYF | TGCAGTGCTAGTTTAACTAGCGGACTACAAGAGACCCAGTACTTC
TRBJ2-1 | TRBV5-1 | . | TRBD2 | CASSPIAGGPMDEQFF | TGCGCCAGCAGCCCCATAGCGGGAGGGCCTATGGATGAGCAGTTCTTC
TRBJ1-2 | TRBV27 | . | . | CASSRHEGSRGYTF | TGTGCCAGCAGTCGACACGAGGGCTCGAGGGGCTACACCTTC
TRBJ2-3 | TRBV3-1/TRBV3-2 | . | TRBD2 | CASSQTSGSSDTQYF | TGTGCCAGCAGCCAGACTAGCGGGTCTTCAGATACGCAGTATTTT
TRBJ1-3 | TRBV19 | . | . | CASSMRGSSGNTIYF | TGTGCCAGTAGTATGCGGGGTTCCTCTGGAAACACCATATATTTT